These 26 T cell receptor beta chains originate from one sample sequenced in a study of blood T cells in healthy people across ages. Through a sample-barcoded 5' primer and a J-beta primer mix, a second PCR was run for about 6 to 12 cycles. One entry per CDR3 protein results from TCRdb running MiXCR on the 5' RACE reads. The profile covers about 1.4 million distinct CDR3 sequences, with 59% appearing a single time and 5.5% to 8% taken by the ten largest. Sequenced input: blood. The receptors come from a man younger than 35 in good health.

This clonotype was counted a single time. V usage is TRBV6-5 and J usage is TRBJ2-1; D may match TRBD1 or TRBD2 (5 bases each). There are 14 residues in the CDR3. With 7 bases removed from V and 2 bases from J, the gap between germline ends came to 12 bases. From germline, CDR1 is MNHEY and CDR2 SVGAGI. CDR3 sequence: CASNSADTYNEQFF. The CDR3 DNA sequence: TGTGCCAGCAACTCAGCGGACACCTACAATGAGCAGTTCTTC.

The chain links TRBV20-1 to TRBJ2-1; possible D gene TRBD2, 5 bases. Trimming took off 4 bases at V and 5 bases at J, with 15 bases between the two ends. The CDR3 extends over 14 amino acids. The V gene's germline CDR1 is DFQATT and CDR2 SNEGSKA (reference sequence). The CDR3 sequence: CSAKDLGFDNEQFF. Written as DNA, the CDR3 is TGCAGTGCTAAGGACTTGGGGTTCGACAATGAGCAGTTCTTC.

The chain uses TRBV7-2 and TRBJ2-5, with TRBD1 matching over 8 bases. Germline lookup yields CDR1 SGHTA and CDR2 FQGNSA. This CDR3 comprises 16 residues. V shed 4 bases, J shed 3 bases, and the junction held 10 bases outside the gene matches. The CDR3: CASSSNPGTGKETQYF. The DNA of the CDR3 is TGTGCCAGCAGCTCAAACCCCGGGACAGGAAAAGAGACCCAGTACTTC.

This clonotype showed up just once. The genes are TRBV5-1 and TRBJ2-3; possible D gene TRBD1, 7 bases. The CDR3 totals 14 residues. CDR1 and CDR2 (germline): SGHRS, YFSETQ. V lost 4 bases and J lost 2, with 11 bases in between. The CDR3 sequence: CASSAGQNTDTQYF. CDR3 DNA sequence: TGCGCCAGCAGCGCGGGACAGAACACAGATACGCAGTATTTT. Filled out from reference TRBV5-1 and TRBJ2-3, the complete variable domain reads KAGVTQTPRYLIKTRGQQVTLSCSPISGHRSVSWYQQTPGQGLQFLFEYFSETQRNKGNFPGRFSGRQFSNSRSEMNVSTLELGDSALYLCASSAGQNTDTQYFGPGTRLTVL.

The CDR3 DNA reads as TGTGCCAGCAGTTCGGGCCTCCTAAGGGACATTCAGTACTTC. Amino acid sequence: CASSSGLLRDIQYF. The chain carries TRBV6-2 or TRBV6-3 and TRBJ2-4; D is ambiguous. V shed 4 bases and J shed 8 bases, with 15 bases lying between them. The germline V gene has CDR1 MNHEY and CDR2 SVGEGT. This CDR3 contains 14 residues.

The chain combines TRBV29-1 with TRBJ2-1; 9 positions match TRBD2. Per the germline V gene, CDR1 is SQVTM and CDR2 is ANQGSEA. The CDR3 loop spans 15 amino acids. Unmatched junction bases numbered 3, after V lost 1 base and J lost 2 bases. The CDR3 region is CSVEGASGAYNEQFF. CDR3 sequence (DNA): TGCAGCGTTGAAGGTGCTAGCGGGGCCTACAATGAGCAGTTCTTC.

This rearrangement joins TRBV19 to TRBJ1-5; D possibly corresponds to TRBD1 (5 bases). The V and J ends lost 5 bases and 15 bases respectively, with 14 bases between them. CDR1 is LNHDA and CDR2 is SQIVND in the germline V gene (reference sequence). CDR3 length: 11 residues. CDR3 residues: CASSAGTARHF. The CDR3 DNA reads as TGTGCCAGTAGTGCGGGGACTGCGAGGCATTTT. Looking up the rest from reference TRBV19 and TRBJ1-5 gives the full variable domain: DGGITQSPKYLFRKEGQNVTLSCEQNLNHDAMYWYRQDPGQGLRLIYYSQIVNDFQKGDIAEGYSVSREKKESFPLTVTSAQKNPTAFYLCASSAGTARHFGDGTRLSIL.

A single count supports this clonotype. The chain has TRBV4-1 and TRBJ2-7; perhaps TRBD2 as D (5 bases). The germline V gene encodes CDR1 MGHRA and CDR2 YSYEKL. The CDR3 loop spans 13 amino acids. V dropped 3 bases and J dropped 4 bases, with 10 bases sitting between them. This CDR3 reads CASSHGDPYEQYF. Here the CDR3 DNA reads TGCGCCAGCAGCCACGGGGATCCTTACGAGCAGTACTTC.

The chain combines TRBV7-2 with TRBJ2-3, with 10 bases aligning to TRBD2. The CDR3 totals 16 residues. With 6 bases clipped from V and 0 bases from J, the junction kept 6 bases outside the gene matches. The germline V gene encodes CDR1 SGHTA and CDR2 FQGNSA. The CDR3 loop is CASSLGAGGSTDTQYF. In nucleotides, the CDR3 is TGTGCCAGCAGTTTGGGAGCGGGGGGGAGCACAGATACGCAGTATTTT.

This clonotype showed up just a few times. The CDR3 loop reads CASSFLGPSGRNEQFF. The DNA of the CDR3 is TGTGCCAGCAGCTTCTTAGGGCCTAGCGGGAGGAATGAGCAGTTCTTC. V gene TRBV7-9 combines with J gene TRBJ2-1; 11 bases are shared with TRBD2. The ends lost 3 bases at V and 7 bases at J; junction bases unmatched: 8. The CDR3 has 16 residues. Germline V gene lookup returns CDR1 SEHNR and CDR2 FQNEAQ (reference sequence).

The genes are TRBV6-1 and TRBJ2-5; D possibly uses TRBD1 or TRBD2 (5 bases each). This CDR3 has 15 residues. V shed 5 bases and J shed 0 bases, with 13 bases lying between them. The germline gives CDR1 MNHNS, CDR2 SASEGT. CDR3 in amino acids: CASSPIWGNQETQYF. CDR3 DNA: TGTGCCAGCAGTCCCATATGGGGGAACCAAGAGACCCAGTACTTC.

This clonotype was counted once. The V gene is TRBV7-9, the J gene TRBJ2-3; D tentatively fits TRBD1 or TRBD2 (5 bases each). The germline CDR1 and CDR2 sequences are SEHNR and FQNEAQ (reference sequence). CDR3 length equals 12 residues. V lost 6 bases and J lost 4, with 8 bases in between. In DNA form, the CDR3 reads TGTGCCAGCAGGGTGGGGGCAGATACGCAGTATTTT. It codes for CASRVGADTQYF.

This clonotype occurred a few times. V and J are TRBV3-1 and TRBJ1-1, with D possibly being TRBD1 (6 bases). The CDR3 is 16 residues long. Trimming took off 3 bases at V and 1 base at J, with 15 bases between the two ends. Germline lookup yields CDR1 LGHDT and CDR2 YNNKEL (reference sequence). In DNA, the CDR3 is TGTGCCAGCAGCCACACAAGGGGGTTGGGGAACACTGAAGCTTTCTTT. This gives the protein CASSHTRGLGNTEAFF.

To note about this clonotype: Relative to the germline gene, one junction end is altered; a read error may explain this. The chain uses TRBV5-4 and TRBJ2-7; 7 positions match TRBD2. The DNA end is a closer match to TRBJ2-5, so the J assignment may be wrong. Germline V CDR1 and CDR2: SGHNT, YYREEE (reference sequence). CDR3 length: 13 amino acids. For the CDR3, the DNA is TGTACCAGCAGCCGGGAGGCCCTAGAGACCCAGTACTTC. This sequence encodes CTSSREALETQYF.

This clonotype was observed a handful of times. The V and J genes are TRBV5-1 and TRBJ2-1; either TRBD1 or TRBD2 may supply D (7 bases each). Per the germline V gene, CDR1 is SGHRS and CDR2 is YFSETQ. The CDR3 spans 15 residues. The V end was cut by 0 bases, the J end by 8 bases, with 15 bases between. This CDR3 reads CASSLGQGGADEQFF. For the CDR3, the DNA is TGCGCCAGCAGCTTGGGCCAGGGGGGGGCCGATGAGCAGTTCTTC.

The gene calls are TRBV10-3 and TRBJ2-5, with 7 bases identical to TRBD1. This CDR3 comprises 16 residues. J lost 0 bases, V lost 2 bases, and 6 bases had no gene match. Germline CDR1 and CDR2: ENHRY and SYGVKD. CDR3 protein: CAISETRDRDQETQYF. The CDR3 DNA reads TGTGCCATCAGTGAGACCAGAGACAGGGACCAAGAGACCCAGTACTTC.

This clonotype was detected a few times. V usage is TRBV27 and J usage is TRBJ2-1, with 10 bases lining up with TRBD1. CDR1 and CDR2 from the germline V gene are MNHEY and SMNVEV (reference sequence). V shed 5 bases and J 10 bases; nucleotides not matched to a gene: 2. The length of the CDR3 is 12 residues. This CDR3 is CASSGTGDEQFF. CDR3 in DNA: TGTGCCAGCAGTGGGACAGGGGACGAGCAGTTCTTC.

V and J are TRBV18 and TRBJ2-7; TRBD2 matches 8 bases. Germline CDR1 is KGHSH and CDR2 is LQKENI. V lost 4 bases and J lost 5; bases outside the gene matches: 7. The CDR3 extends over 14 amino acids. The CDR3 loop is CASSLSGVLNEQYF. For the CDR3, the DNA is TGTGCCAGCTCACTTAGCGGGGTTTTAAACGAGCAGTACTTC.

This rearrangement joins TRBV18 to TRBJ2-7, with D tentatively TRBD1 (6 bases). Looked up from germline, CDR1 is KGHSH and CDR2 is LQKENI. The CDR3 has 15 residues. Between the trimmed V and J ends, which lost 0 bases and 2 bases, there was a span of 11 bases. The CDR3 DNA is TGTGCCAGCTCACCACCCACAGGGAACACCTACGAGCAGTACTTC. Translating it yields CASSPPTGNTYEQYF.

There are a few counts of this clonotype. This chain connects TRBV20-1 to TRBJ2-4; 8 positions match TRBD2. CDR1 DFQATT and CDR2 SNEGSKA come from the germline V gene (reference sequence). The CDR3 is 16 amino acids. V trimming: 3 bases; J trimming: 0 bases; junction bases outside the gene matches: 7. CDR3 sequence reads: CSASTGGAIAKNIQYF. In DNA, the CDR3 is TGCAGTGCTAGCACGGGGGGGGCGATAGCCAAAAACATTCAGTACTTC.

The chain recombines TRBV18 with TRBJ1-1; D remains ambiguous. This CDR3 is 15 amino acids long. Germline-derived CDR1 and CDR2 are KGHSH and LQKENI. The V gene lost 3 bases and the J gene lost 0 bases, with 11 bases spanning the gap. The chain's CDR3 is CASSPERSMNTEAFF. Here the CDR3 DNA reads TGTGCCAGCTCACCGGAGAGGTCGATGAACACTGAAGCTTTCTTT.

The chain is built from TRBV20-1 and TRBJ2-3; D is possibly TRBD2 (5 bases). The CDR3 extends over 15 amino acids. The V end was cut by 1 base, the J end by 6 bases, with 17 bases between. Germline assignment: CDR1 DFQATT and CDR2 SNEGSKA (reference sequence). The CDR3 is CSARGDAEVTDTQYF. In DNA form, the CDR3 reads TGCAGTGCTAGAGGCGACGCGGAGGTTACGGATACGCAGTATTTT.

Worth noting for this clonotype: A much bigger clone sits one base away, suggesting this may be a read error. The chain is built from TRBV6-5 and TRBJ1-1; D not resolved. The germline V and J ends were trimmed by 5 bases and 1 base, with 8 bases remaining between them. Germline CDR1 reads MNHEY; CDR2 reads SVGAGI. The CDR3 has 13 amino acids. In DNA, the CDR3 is TGTGCCAGCAGTGACCCAGGGAACACTGAAGCTTTCTTT. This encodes CASSDPGNTEAFF.

The CDR3 DNA sequence: TGTGCCAGCGCCACGGCTGGTCTCGTGGAAGAGACCCAGTACTTC. This codes for CASATAGLVEETQYF. The rearrangement links TRBV25-1 to TRBJ2-5; D gene ambiguous. Trimming stripped 8 bases from V and 3 bases from J, with 19 bases between. This CDR3 comprises 15 residues. Germline V gene lookup returns CDR1 MGHDK and CDR2 SYGVNS.

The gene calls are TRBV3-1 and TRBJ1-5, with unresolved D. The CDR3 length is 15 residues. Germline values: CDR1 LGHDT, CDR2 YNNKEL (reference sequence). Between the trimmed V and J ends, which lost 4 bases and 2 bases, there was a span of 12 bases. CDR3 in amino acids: CASSPQSSGNQPQHF. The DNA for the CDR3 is TGTGCCAGCAGCCCCCAATCCAGTGGCAATCAGCCCCAGCATTTT.

The CDR3 bases are TGTGCCATCAGTGATCGAACTTATTACGGGGACACTGAAGCTTTCTTT. This translates into CAISDRTYYGDTEAFF. The chain employs TRBV10-3 and TRBJ1-1, with no clear D. With 3 bases removed from V and 3 bases from J, the gap between germline ends came to 17 bases. The CDR3 consists of 16 residues. Germline CDR1 and CDR2: ENHRY and SYGVKD.